This T cell receptor (beta chain) was identified during a study of cytomegalovirus exposure and HLA in healthy donors. Study-wide results and caveats: Across donors, sequencing depth was assumed by presence/absence analyses to be roughly uniform. Researchers counted 164 TCR beta chains as cytomegalovirus-associated. TRBV6-2, TRBV6-3 and other indistinguishable V segments were excluded.

Absent from the records is this donor's CMV serostatus. From germline, CDR1 is SGHRS and CDR2 YFSETQ. This CDR3 spans 14 amino acids. Trimming pared 5 bases from V and 4 bases from J, leaving 15 bases between. Vbeta (60) and Jbeta (13) primers were used in the PCR. Profiled with immunoSEQ multiplex PCR; TCRdb holds only in-frame clones, not every one. This table holds 55,000 to 75,000 clones, 74% found once. Points on this clone: Its antigen is undetermined.

This chain joins TRBV5-1 and TRBJ1-1; D is perhaps TRBD1 (5 bases). The sequenced sample consisted of PBMCs. The sequence derives from a human donor in good health. CDR3 loop: CASRGAMTITEAFF. In nucleotides, the CDR3 is TGCGCCAGCAGAGGGGCCATGACGATCACTGAAGCTTTCTTT.